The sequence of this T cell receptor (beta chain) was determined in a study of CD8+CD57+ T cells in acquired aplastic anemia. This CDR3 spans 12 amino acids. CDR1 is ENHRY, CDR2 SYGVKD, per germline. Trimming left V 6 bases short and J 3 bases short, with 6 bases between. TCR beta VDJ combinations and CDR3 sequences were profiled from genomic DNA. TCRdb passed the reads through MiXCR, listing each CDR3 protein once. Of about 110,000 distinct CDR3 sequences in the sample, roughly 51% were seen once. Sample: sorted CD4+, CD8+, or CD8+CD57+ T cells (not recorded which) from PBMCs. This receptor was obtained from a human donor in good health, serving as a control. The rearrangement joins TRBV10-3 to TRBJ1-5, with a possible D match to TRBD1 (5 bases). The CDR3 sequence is CAIRGDNQPQHF. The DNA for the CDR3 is TGTGCCATCAGAGGGGACAATCAGCCCCAGCATTTT.